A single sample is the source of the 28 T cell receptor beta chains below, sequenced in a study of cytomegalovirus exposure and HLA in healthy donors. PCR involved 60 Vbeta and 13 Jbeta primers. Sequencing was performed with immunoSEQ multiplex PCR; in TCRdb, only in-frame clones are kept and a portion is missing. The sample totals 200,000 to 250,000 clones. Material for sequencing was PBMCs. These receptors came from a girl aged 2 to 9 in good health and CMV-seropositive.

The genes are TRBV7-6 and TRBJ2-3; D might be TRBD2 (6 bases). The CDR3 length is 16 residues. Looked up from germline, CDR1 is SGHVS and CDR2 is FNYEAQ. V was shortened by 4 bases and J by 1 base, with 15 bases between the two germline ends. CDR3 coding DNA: TGTGCCAGCAGCTCACCCCCGGGGGTCCGCACAGATACGCAGTATTTT. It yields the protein CASSSPPGVRTDTQYF.

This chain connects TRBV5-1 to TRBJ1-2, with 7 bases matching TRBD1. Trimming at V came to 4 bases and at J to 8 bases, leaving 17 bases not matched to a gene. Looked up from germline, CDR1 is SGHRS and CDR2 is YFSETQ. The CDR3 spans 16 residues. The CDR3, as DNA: TGCGCCAGCAGCCCGGAGGCTTCAGGGGGGATGGAGGGCTACACCTTC. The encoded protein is CASSPEASGGMEGYTF.

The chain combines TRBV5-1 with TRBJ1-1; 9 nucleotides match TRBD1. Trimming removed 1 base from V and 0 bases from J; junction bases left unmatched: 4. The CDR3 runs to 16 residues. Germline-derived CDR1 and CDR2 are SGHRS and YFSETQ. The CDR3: CASSLTRDRVNTEAFF. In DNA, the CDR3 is TGCGCCAGCAGCTTGACCCGGGACAGGGTGAACACTGAAGCTTTCTTT.

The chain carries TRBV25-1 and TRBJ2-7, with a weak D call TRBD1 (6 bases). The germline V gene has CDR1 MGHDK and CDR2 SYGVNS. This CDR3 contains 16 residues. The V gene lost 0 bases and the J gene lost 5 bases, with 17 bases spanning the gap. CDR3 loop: CASSEYGGGGVNEQYF. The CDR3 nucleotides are TGTGCCAGCAGTGAATATGGGGGCGGCGGCGTGAACGAGCAGTACTTC.

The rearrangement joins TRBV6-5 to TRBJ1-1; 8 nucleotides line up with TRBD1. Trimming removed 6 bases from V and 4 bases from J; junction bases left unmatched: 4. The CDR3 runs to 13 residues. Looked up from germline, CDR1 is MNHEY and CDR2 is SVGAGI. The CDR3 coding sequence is TGTGCCAGCAGCAGACAGGGGCCCACTGAAGCTTTCTTT. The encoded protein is CASSRQGPTEAFF.

CDR3 residues: CASLQNRGDTQYF. The CDR3 DNA is TGTGCCAGTCTCCAAAATCGGGGAGATACGCAGTATTTT. This chain joins TRBV28 and TRBJ2-3, with D possibly TRBD2 on 5 matching bases. CDR3 length equals 13 residues. V lost 9 bases to trimming and J lost 5 bases, with 15 bases between them. Per germline, CDR1 MDHEN and CDR2 SYDVKM.

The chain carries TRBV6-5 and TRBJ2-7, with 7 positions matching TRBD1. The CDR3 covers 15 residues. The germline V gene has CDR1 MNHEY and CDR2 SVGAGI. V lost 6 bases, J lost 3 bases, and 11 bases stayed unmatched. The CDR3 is CASRKTGFAYYEQYF. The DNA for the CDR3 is TGTGCCAGCAGGAAGACAGGGTTCGCCTACTACGAGCAGTACTTC.

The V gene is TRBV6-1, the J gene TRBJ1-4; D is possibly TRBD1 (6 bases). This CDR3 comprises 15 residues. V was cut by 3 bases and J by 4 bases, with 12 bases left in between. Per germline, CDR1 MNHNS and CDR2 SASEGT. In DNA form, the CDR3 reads TGTGCCAGCAGTGATGTGGGGGCCATTAATGAAAAACTGTTTTTT. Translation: CASSDVGAINEKLFF.

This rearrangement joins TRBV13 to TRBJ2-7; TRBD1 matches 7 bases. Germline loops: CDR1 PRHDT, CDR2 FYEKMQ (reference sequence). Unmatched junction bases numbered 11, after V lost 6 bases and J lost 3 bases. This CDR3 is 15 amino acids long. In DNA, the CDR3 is TGTGCCAGCAGTGTAGGTACAGGGGCTTACTACGAGCAGTACTTC. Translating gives CASSVGTGAYYEQYF.

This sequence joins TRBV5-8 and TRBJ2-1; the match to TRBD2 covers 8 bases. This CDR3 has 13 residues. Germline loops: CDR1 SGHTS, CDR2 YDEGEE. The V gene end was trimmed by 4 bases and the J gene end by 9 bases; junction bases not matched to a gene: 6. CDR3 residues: CASSPPGRGEQFF. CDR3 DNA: TGTGCCAGCAGCCCACCCGGGAGGGGTGAGCAGTTCTTC.

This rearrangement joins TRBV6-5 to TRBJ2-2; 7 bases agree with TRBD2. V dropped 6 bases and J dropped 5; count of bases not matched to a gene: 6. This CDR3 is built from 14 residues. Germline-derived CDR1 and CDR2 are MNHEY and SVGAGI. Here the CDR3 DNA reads TGTGCCAGCAGCGGGACTACCGTAACCGGGGAGCTGTTTTTT. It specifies CASSGTTVTGELFF.

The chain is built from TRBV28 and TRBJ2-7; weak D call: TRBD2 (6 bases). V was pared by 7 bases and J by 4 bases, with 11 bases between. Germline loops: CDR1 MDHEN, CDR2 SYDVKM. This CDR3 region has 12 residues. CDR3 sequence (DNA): TGTGCCAGCAAAGGAGGGTCGTACGAGCAGTACTTC. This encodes CASKGGSYEQYF. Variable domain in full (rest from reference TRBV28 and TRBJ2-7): DVKVTQSSRYLVKRTGEKVFLECVQDMDHENMFWYRQDPGLGLRLIYFSYDVKMKEKGDIPEGYSVSREKKERFSLILESASTNQTSMYLCASKGGSYEQYFGPGTRLTVT.

Here the CDR3 DNA reads TGTGCCAGCAGTGTTAGTGCGGGAGTTGGGGAGACCCAGTACTTC. This encodes CASSVSAGVGETQYF. The rearrangement links TRBV6-1 to TRBJ2-5, with 7 bases fitting TRBD2. V lost 4 bases and J lost 5; bases outside the gene matches: 10. Germline CDR1 is MNHNS and CDR2 is SASEGT. CDR3 length: 15 residues.

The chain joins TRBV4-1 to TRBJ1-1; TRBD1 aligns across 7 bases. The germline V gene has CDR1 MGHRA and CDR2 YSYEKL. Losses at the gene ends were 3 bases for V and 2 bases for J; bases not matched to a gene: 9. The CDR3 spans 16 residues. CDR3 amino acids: CASSHDRDGSNTEAFF. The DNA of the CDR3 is TGCGCCAGCAGCCACGACAGGGACGGCTCTAACACTGAAGCTTTCTTT.

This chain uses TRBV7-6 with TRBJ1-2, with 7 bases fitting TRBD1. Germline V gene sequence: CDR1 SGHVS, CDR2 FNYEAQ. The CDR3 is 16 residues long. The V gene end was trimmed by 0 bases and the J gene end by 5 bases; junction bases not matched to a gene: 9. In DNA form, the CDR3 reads TGTGCCAGCAGCTTAGCCGAAACAGGGGCGGTGTATGGCTACACCTTC. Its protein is CASSLAETGAVYGYTF. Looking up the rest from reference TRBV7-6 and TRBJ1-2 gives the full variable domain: GAGVSQSPRYKVTKRGQDVALRCDPISGHVSLYWYRQALGQGPEFLTYFNYEAQQDKSGLPNDRFSAERPEGSISTLTIQRTEQRDSAMYRCASSLAETGAVYGYTFGSGTRLTVV.

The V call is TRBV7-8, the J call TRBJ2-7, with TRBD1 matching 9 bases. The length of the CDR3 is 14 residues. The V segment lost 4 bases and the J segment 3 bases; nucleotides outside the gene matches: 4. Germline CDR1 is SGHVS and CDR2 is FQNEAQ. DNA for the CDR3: TGTGCCAGCAGCTATGGACAGGGGAACTACGAGCAGTACTTC. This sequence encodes CASSYGQGNYEQYF.

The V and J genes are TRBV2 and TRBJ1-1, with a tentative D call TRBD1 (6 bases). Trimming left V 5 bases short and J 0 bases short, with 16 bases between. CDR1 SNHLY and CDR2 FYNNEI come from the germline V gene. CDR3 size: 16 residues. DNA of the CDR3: TGTGCCAGCAGTATTATTGACCGGGACATGAACACTGAAGCTTTCTTT. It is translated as CASSIIDRDMNTEAFF.

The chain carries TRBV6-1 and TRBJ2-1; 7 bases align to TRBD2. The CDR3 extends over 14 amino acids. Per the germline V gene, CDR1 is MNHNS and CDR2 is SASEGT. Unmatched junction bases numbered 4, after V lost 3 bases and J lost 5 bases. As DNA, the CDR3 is TGTGCCAGCAGTGATCCAGCGGGAAACAATGAGCAGTTCTTC. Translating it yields CASSDPAGNNEQFF.

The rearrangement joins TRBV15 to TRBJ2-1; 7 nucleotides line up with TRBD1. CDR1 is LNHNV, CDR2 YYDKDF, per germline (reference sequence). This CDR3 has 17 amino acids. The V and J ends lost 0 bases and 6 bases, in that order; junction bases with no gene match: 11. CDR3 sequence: CATSRDSPGPGGNEQFF. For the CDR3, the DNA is TGTGCCACCAGCAGAGATAGCCCGGGGCCAGGGGGCAATGAGCAGTTCTTC.

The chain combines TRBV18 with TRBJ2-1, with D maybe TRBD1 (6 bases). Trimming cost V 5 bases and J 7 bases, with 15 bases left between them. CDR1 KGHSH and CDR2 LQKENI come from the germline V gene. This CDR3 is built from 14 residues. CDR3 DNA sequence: TGTGCCAGCTCAACTACAGGGTTGGGGAATGAGCAGTTCTTC. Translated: CASSTTGLGNEQFF.

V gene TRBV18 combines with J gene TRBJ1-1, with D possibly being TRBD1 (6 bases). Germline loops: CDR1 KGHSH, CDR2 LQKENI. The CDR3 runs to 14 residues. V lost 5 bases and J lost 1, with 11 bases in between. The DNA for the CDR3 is TGTGCCAGCTCAGTACAACAGGGGAACACTGAAGCTTTCTTT. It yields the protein CASSVQQGNTEAFF.

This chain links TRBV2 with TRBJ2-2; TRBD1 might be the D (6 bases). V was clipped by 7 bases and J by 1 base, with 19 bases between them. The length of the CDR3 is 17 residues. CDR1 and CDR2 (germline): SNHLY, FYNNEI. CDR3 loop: CASITEQGLGNTGELFF. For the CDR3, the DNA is TGTGCCAGCATCACTGAACAGGGATTAGGGAACACCGGGGAGCTGTTTTTT.

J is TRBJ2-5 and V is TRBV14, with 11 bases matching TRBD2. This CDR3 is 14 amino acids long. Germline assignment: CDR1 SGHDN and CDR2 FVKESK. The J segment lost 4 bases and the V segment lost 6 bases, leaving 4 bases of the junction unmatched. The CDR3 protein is CASSPLAGAETQYF. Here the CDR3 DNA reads TGTGCCAGCAGTCCACTAGCGGGAGCAGAGACCCAGTACTTC.

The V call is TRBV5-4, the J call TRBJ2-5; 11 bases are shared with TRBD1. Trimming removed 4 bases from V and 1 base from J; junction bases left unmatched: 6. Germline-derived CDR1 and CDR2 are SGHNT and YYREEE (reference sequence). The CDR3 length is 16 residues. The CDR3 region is CASSEGQGVPQETQYF. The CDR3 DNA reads TGTGCCAGCAGCGAGGGACAGGGGGTCCCCCAAGAGACCCAGTACTTC.

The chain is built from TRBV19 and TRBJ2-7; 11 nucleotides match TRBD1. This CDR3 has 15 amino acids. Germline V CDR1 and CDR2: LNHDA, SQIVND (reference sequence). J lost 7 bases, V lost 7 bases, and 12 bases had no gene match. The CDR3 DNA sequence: TGTGCCAGTACCGCCGGGACAGGGGGGTCTATGGAGCAGTACTTC. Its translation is CASTAGTGGSMEQYF.

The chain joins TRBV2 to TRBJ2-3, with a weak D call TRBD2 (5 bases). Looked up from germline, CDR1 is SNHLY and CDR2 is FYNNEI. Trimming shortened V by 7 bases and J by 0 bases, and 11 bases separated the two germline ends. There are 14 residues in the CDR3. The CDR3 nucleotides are TGTGCCAGCAAGACGGGAATTAGCACAGATACGCAGTATTTT. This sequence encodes CASKTGISTDTQYF.

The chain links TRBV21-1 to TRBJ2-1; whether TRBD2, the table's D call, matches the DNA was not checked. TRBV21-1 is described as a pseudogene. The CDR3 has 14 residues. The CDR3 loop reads CASSKALFRDLEFF. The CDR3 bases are TGTGCCAGCAGCAAAGCACTTTTCCGGGACTTGGAGTTCTTC.

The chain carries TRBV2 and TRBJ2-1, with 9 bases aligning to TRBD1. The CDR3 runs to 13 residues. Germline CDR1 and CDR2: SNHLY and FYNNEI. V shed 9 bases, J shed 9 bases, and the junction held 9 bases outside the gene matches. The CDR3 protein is CARPGQGGGEQFF. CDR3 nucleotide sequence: TGTGCCAGACCGGGACAGGGAGGTGGTGAGCAGTTCTTC.